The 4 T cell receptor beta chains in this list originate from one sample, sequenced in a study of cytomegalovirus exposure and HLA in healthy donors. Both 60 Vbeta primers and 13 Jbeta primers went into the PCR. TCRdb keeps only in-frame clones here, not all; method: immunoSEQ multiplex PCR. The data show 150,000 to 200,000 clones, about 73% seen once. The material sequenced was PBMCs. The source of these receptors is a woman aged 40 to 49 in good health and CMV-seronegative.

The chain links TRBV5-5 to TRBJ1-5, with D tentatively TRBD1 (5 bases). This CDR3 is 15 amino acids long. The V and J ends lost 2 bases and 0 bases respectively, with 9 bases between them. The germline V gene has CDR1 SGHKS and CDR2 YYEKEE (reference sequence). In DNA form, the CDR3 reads TGTGCCAGCAGCTTTGACAGTTATAGCAATCAGCCCCAGCATTTT. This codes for CASSFDSYSNQPQHF.

The CDR3 DNA is TGTGCCAGCAGTGGAAGGGGGTCTGGGGCCAACGTCCTGACTTTC. This sequence encodes CASSGRGSGANVLTF. V gene TRBV6-1 combines with J gene TRBJ2-6; possibly TRBD1 for D (6 bases). Germline CDR1 MNHNS, CDR2 SASEGT. The ends were cut back, 4 bases at V and 1 base at J, with 8 bases in the middle. The CDR3 contains 15 residues.

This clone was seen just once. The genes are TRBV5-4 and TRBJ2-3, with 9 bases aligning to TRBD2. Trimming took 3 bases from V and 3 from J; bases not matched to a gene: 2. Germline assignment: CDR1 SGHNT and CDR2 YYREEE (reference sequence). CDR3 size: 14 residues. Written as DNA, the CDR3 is TGTGCCAGCAGCTCCAGCGGGGGGACAGATACGCAGTATTTT. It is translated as CASSSSGGTDTQYF. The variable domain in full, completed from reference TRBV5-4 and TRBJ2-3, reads ETGVTQSPTHLIKTRGQQVTLRCSSQSGHNTVSWYQQALGQGPQFIFQYYREEENGRGNFPPRFSGLQFPNYSSELNVNALELDDSALYLCASSSSGGTDTQYFGPGTRLTVL.

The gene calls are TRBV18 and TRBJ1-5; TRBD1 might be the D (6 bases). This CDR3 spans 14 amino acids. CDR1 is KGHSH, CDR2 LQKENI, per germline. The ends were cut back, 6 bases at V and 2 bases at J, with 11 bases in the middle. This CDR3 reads CASSQGLGNQPQHF. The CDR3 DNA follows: TGTGCCAGCTCTCAGGGGCTGGGCAATCAGCCCCAGCATTTT. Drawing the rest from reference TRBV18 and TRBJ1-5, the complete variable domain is NAGVMQNPRHLVRRRGQEARLRCSPMKGHSHVYWYRQLPEEGLKFMVYLQKENIIDESGMPKERFSAEFPKEGPSILRIQQVVRGDSAAYFCASSQGLGNQPQHFGDGTRLSIL.